Below, 29 T cell receptor beta chains from the same sample are listed, as sequenced in a study of blood T cell repertoires in COVID-19. TCRdb's table, derived via immunoSEQ multiplex PCR, lists solely in-frame clones and lacks some. The sample includes about 140,000 clones, over 70% seen only once; the top ten take roughly 2%. The sample taken for sequencing was peripheral blood. The receptors here all came from a woman aged 60 to 75 with acute or convalescent COVID-19.

This clone was recorded only once. The chain employs TRBV27 and TRBJ2-1; D ambiguous. Germline CDR1 MNHEY, CDR2 SMNVEV (reference sequence). The CDR3 sequence is 11 residues long. V lost 3 bases, J lost 10 bases, and 7 bases lay in between. In DNA form, the CDR3 reads TGTGCCAGCAGTTTGGGCAGGGAGCAGTTCTTC. Protein: CASSLGREQFF.

The chain is built from TRBV18 and TRBJ1-1, with 9 nucleotides matching TRBD1. With 4 bases clipped from V and 1 base from J, the junction kept 1 base outside the gene matches. Germline values: CDR1 KGHSH, CDR2 LQKENI. This CDR3 region has 14 residues. The CDR3 here is CASSRGQGNTEAFF. The CDR3 nucleotides are TGTGCCAGCTCACGGGGACAGGGGAACACTGAAGCTTTCTTT.

This rearrangement joins TRBV3-1 (or the pseudogene TRBV3-2) to TRBJ2-1; TRBD2 matches at 8 bases. V lost 0 bases and J lost 5; bases outside the gene matches: 6. Germline CDR1 reads LGHDT; CDR2 reads YNNKEL (reference sequence). CDR3 length equals 16 residues. The CDR3 reads CASSQDRVSGNNEQFF. CDR3 DNA: TGTGCCAGCAGCCAAGATCGAGTTAGCGGGAACAATGAGCAGTTCTTC.

J is TRBJ1-4 and V is TRBV15; 10 nucleotides align to TRBD1. CDR3 length: 15 amino acids. Losses at the gene ends were 10 bases for V and 2 bases for J; bases not matched to a gene: 7. Germline V gives CDR1 LNHNV, CDR2 YYDKDF (reference sequence). CDR3 bases: TGTGCCATCGGGACAGGGGTGTCGACTAATGAAAAACTGTTTTTT. This codes for CAIGTGVSTNEKLFF.

The gene calls are TRBV4-2 and TRBJ1-4; no definite D call. This CDR3 is 18 amino acids long. CDR1 is LGHNA, CDR2 YNFKEQ, per germline. V was shortened by 0 bases and J by 0 bases, with 14 bases between the two germline ends. The CDR3 reads CASSQDGKDWATNEKLFF. In DNA form, the CDR3 reads TGTGCCAGCAGCCAAGATGGTAAAGACTGGGCAACTAATGAAAAACTGTTTTTT.

The rearrangement joins TRBV25-1 to TRBJ2-1; D might be TRBD1 (5 bases). V lost 5 bases to trimming and J lost 7 bases, with 12 bases between them. Germline CDR1 reads MGHDK; CDR2 reads SYGVNS. CDR3 length: 13 amino acids. The CDR3 DNA is TGTGCCAGCAGTCTTGCAGGGATGAATGAGCAGTTCTTC. This sequence encodes CASSLAGMNEQFF. Full variable domain (remainder filled in from reference TRBV25-1 and TRBJ2-1): EADIYQTPRYLVIGTGKKITLECSQTMGHDKMYWYQQDPGMELHLIHYSYGVNSTEKGDLSSESTVSRIRTEHFPLTLESARPSHTSQYLCASSLAGMNEQFFGPGTRLTVL.

The chain is built from TRBV28 and TRBJ1-5; unclear D gene. The V gene's germline CDR1 is MDHEN and CDR2 SYDVKM. V lost 7 bases, J lost 4 bases, and 8 bases lay in between. The CDR3 length is 12 residues. CDR3 region: CASTGGNQPQHF. CDR3 DNA: TGTGCCAGCACCGGAGGTAATCAGCCCCAGCATTTT. The entire variable domain, with the rest obtained from reference TRBV28 and TRBJ1-5, is as follows: DVKVTQSSRYLVKRTGEKVFLECVQDMDHENMFWYRQDPGLGLRLIYFSYDVKMKEKGDIPEGYSVSREKKERFSLILESASTNQTSMYLCASTGGNQPQHFGDGTRLSIL.

This clone turned up a few times. This chain links TRBV6-1 with TRBJ2-5; D is possibly TRBD2 (6 bases). V dropped 3 bases and J dropped 8 bases, with 13 bases sitting between them. Germline V CDR1 and CDR2: MNHNS, SASEGT. The CDR3 is made up of 13 amino acids. DNA for the CDR3: TGTGCCAGCAGTGAGTGCCGGGAGTGTACCCAGTACTTC. Protein: CASSECRECTQYF.

The gene calls are TRBV19 and TRBJ2-3, with D uncertain. CDR1 is LNHDA, CDR2 SQIVND, per germline (reference sequence). V shed 6 bases and J shed 5 bases, with 9 bases lying between them. CDR3 length: 12 amino acids. CDR3 in amino acids: CASRLSGDTQYF. CDR3 nucleotides: TGTGCCAGTAGACTGAGTGGAGATACGCAGTATTTT.

This chain connects TRBV11-3 to TRBJ2-3; D unresolved. V lost 5 bases and J 11 bases, leaving 17 bases between the germline ends. The germline V gene has CDR1 SGHNT and CDR2 YENEEA. The CDR3 totals 13 residues. This CDR3 is CASSLSPNGMQYF. The DNA for the CDR3 is TGTGCCAGCAGCCTTAGCCCCAACGGTATGCAGTATTTT.

The chain has TRBV5-5 and TRBJ2-7; 8 bases fit TRBD1. From germline, CDR1 is SGHKS and CDR2 YYEKEE (reference sequence). J gave up 3 bases and V 0 bases, and 2 bases lay outside the gene matches. CDR3 length: 14 residues. CDR3 residues: CASSLGTGIYEQYF. The DNA for the CDR3 is TGTGCCAGCAGCTTGGGGACAGGGATCTACGAGCAGTACTTC.

The V gene is TRBV21-1, the J gene TRBJ1-5. TRBV21-1 is labeled a pseudogene. The CDR3 extends over 16 amino acids. This chain's CDR3 is CASSKSPGGFNQPQHF. In DNA, the CDR3 is TGTGCCAGCAGCAAATCCCCCGGCGGTTTCAATCAGCCCCAGCATTTT.

The table lists this clone with a count of one. The V and J genes are TRBV30 and TRBJ1-2; 9 bases align to TRBD1. From germline, CDR1 is GTSNPN and CDR2 SVGIG (reference sequence). The J segment lost 7 bases and the V segment lost 5 bases, leaving 8 bases of the junction unmatched. This CDR3 spans 13 amino acids. The CDR3 bases are TGTGCCTGGTGGGACAGGGTGGTAGGTGGCTACACCTTC. This codes for CAWWDRVVGGYTF. The full variable domain, rest sourced from reference TRBV30 and TRBJ1-2, is SQTIHQWPATLVQPVGSPLSLECTVEGTSNPNLYWYRQAAGRGLQLLFYSVGIGQISSEVPQNLSASRPQDRQFILSSKKLLLSDSGFYLCAWWDRVVGGYTFGSGTRLTVV.

The chain links TRBV5-6 to TRBJ1-5; D possibly corresponds to TRBD1 (6 bases). The V end lost 0 bases, the J end lost 7 bases, and 14 bases lay between the germline ends. Germline assignment: CDR1 SGHDT and CDR2 YYEEEE. The CDR3 contains 15 residues. CDR3 coding DNA: TGTGCCAGCAGCTTGGGGGGGGGCCTGCTACAGCCCCAGCATTTT. Translation gives CASSLGGGLLQPQHF.

This chain uses TRBV29-1 with TRBJ2-5, with 8 bases identical to TRBD2. CDR1 is SQVTM and CDR2 is ANQGSEA in the germline V gene. The CDR3 runs to 14 residues. Germline trimming cut 6 bases from V and 5 bases from J; bases unmatched to any gene: 11. CDR3: CSVSGLGTSETQYF. Here the CDR3 DNA reads TGCAGCGTATCGGGACTAGGAACTTCCGAGACCCAGTACTTC.

This clone was counted between two and nine times. The rearrangement joins TRBV6-1 to TRBJ1-4; D not resolved. Germline V gives CDR1 MNHNS, CDR2 SASEGT. V lost 1 base, J lost 1 base, and 7 bases lay in between. There are 15 residues in the CDR3. The CDR3 sequence: CASSEERVTNEKLFF. The CDR3 coding sequence is TGTGCCAGCAGTGAAGAGAGAGTAACTAATGAAAAACTGTTTTTT.

This rearrangement joins TRBV10-3 to TRBJ2-3, with D tentatively TRBD2 (6 bases). V was shortened by 8 bases and J by 2 bases, with 11 bases between the two germline ends. The CDR3 is made up of 13 amino acids. Germline CDR1 reads ENHRY; CDR2 reads SYGVKD. The CDR3 loop reads CAIWRENTDTQYF. The CDR3 DNA follows: TGTGCCATCTGGAGGGAGAACACAGATACGCAGTATTTT.

The chain combines TRBV5-1 with TRBJ1-5, with unresolved D. The germline V gene encodes CDR1 SGHRS and CDR2 YFSETQ. The CDR3 extends over 15 amino acids. V lost 4 bases to trimming and J lost 1 base, with 12 bases between them. CDR3 sequence reads: CASSLDGGSNQPQHF. Here the CDR3 DNA reads TGCGCCAGCAGCCTGGACGGAGGGAGCAATCAGCCCCAGCATTTT.

The V call is TRBV3-1 (or the pseudogene TRBV3-2), the J call TRBJ2-5, with 10 bases that match TRBD2. The CDR3 has 17 residues. The junction had 6 bases not matched to a gene; V was cut back by 2 bases and J by 0 bases. Germline loops: CDR1 LGHDT, CDR2 YNNKEL (reference sequence). CDR3 in amino acids: CASSQSLGLADQETQYF. The CDR3 nucleotides are TGTGCCAGCAGCCAAAGCTTAGGACTAGCGGACCAAGAGACCCAGTACTTC.

V gene TRBV2 combines with J gene TRBJ2-1; TRBD2 agrees at 9 bases. J was trimmed by 7 bases and V by 3 bases; bases with no gene match: 4. Germline CDR1 is SNHLY and CDR2 is FYNNEI. The CDR3 loop spans 14 amino acids. The CDR3 spells CASSDRLAGNEQFF. For the CDR3, the DNA is TGTGCCAGCAGTGATAGGCTAGCGGGAAATGAGCAGTTCTTC.

V is TRBV4-2 and J is TRBJ1-6; maybe TRBD1 (5 bases). CDR1 LGHNA and CDR2 YNFKEQ come from the germline V gene. This CDR3 comprises 15 residues. V was shortened by 1 base and J by 9 bases, with 13 bases between the two germline ends. This CDR3 reads CASSQVARGGSPLHF. Written as DNA, the CDR3 is TGTGCCAGCAGCCAAGTGGCAAGGGGAGGTTCACCCCTCCACTTT.

A few counts support this clone. This sequence joins TRBV6-1 and TRBJ2-3, with D hard to call. This CDR3 has 14 amino acids. Per germline, CDR1 MNHNS and CDR2 SASEGT. V lost 2 bases to trimming and J lost 1 base, with 7 bases between them. CDR3 region: CASSEQFGTDTQYF. The CDR3 region has the DNA TGTGCCAGCAGTGAACAGTTTGGCACAGATACGCAGTATTTT.

The rearrangement links TRBV11-2 to TRBJ1-1; 7 bases align to TRBD1. In germline, CDR1 is SGHAT, CDR2 FQNNGV. Unmatched junction bases numbered 7, after V lost 3 bases and J lost 0 bases. This CDR3 comprises 16 residues. The CDR3 is CASSFSTGAMNTEAFF. CDR3 bases: TGTGCCAGCAGCTTTTCTACAGGGGCCATGAACACTGAAGCTTTCTTT.

V and J are TRBV9 and TRBJ1-4, with 9 bases fitting TRBD1. The V segment lost 4 bases and the J segment 2 bases; nucleotides outside the gene matches: 15. Germline-derived CDR1 and CDR2 are SGDLS and YYNGEE. The CDR3 runs 19 residues. Written as DNA, the CDR3 is TGTGCCAGCAGCCCCCGTACCCTGGGACAGGGAAATACTAATGAAAAACTGTTTTTT. It translates to CASSPRTLGQGNTNEKLFF.

The chain has TRBV18 and TRBJ2-2, with 7 positions matching TRBD1. V was clipped by 1 base and J by 6 bases; unmatched bases: 11. CDR1 is KGHSH and CDR2 is LQKENI in the germline V gene. The CDR3 length is 17 residues. The CDR3 here is CASSPLSTPTGPGELFF. The CDR3 region has the DNA TGTGCCAGCTCACCACTTTCCACTCCGACAGGGCCCGGGGAGCTGTTTTTT.

V is TRBV11-2 and J is TRBJ2-7; 8 nucleotides line up with TRBD2. V trimming: 7 bases; J trimming: 6 bases; junction bases outside the gene matches: 11. CDR1 is SGHAT and CDR2 is FQNNGV in the germline V gene. The CDR3 spans 14 residues. DNA for the CDR3: TGTGCCAGCACCCAGGTAGCGGGGAACGGCGAGCAGTACTTC. Amino acids: CASTQVAGNGEQYF.

This clone was detected only once. J is TRBJ2-1 and V is TRBV6-1; D unresolved. The ends were cut back, 3 bases at V and 2 bases at J, with 5 bases in the middle. Germline lookup yields CDR1 MNHNS and CDR2 SASEGT. There are 13 residues in the CDR3. The CDR3 DNA sequence: TGTGCCAGCAGTGACCGAGCCTACAATGAGCAGTTCTTC. Translation: CASSDRAYNEQFF.

The gene calls are TRBV6-5 and TRBJ2-5, with 9 bases fitting TRBD1. Germline CDR1 reads MNHEY; CDR2 reads SVGAGI. There are 14 residues in the CDR3. The junction had 9 bases not matched to a gene; V was cut back by 6 bases and J by 7 bases. The DNA of the CDR3 is TGTGCCAGCAGCCAGGACAGGGGTTTGGGGACCCAGTACTTC. Protein product: CASSQDRGLGTQYF.

The V gene is TRBV11-3, the J gene TRBJ2-7; possible D gene TRBD1, 7 bases. The CDR3 sequence is 15 residues long. Germline V gene data show CDR1 as SGHNT and CDR2 as YENEEA. Trimming took 5 bases from V and 0 from J, leaving 14 bases between them. In DNA form, the CDR3 reads TGTGCCAGCAGCCTAGGAGGGGGCCTCTCCTACGAGCAGTACTTC. The encoded protein is CASSLGGGLSYEQYF.